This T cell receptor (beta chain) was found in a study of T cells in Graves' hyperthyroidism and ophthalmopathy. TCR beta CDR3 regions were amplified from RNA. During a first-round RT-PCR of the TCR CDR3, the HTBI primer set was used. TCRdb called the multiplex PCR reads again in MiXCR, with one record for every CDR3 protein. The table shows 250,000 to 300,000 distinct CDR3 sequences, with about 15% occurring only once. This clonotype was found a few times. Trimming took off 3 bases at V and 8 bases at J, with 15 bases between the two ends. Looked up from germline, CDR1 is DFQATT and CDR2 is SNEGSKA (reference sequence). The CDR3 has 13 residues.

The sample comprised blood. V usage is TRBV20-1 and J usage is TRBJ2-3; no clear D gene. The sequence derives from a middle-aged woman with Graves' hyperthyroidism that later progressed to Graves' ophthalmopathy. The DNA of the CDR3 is TGCAGTGCTAGTCGGCCCCAGGAAGGTACGCAGTATTTT. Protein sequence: CSASRPQEGTQYF.